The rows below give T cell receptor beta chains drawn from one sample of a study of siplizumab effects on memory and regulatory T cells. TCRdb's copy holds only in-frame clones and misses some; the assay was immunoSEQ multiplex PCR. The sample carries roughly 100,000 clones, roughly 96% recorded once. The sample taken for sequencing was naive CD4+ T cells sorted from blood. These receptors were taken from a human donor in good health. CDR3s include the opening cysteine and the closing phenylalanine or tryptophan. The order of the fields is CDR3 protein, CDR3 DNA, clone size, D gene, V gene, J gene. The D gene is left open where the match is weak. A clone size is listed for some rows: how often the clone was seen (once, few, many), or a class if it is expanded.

CASSPQSSSNGYTF	TGTGCCAGCAGCCCACAATCGTCGAGTAACGGCTACACCTTC	-	-	TRBV7-2	TRBJ1-2
CASSLVLAGGSDTQYF	TGCGCCAGCAGCTTGGTCCTAGCGGGGGGATCAGATACGCAGTATTTT	-	TRBD2	TRBV5-1	TRBJ2-3
CASSLWVGAGGTGELFF	TGTGCCAGCAGCTTGTGGGTTGGGGCAGGAGGAACCGGGGAGCTGTTTTTT	-	-	TRBV5-4	TRBJ2-2
CASSLGYSPPSYEQYF	TGTGCCAGCAGCTTGGGGTACTCGCCCCCCTCCTACGAGCAGTACTTC	-	-	TRBV28	TRBJ2-7
CASSFTDTQYF	TGTGCCAGCAGCTTTACAGATACGCAGTATTTT	-	-	TRBV7-9	TRBJ2-3
CAISETYRQATLNYGYTF	TGTGCCATCAGTGAAACCTATAGACAGGCTACTCTGAACTATGGCTACACCTTC	-	-	TRBV10-3	TRBJ1-2
CAWSSGNQPQHF	TGTGCCTGGAGTTCAGGGAATCAGCCCCAGCATTTT	-	-	TRBV30	TRBJ1-5
CASSPIGGGVNSPLHF	TGTGCCAGCTCACCAATCGGAGGGGGTGTGAATTCACCCCTCCACTTT	-	-	TRBV18	TRBJ1-6
CASSGPLSPYEQYF	TGTGCCAGCAGTGGACCCCTTTCCCCTTACGAGCAGTACTTC	-	-	TRBV6-5	TRBJ2-7
CASSQETGRESPLHF	TGCGCCAGCAGCCAAGAGACCGGGCGCGAATCACCCCTCCACTTT	once	-	TRBV4-3	TRBJ1-6
CASSQETGTNEQFF	TGTGCCAGCTCACAAGAGACAGGGACCAATGAGCAGTTCTTC	-	TRBD1	TRBV18	TRBJ2-1
CASSGGGRGTGELFF	TGTGCCAGCAGTGGAGGGGGAAGAGGCACCGGGGAGCTGTTTTTT	-	-	TRBV25-1	TRBJ2-2
CASSQEGAQPQHF	TGCGCCAGCAGCCAAGAAGGGGCCCAGCCCCAGCATTTT	-	-	TRBV4-3	TRBJ1-5
CASSLRGGGLNNEQFF	TGCGCCAGCAGCTTGCGGGGCGGGGGCCTAAACAATGAGCAGTTCTTC	-	-	TRBV5-1	TRBJ2-1
CASSQKLAGSHNEQFF	TGCGCCAGCAGCCAGAAACTAGCGGGGTCCCACAATGAGCAGTTCTTC	-	TRBD2	TRBV4-3	TRBJ2-1
CASSFQGAGGELFF	TGTGCCAGCAGCTTCCAGGGGGCCGGCGGGGAGCTGTTTTTT	-	TRBD1	TRBV7-2	TRBJ2-2
CASDMGGANNSPLHF	TGTGCCAGTGACATGGGGGGGGCTAATAATTCACCCCTCCACTTT	-	-	TRBV19	TRBJ1-6
CATSGSSLWGPGNTIYF	TGTGCCACCAGCGGTTCTTCCCTCTGGGGGCCTGGAAACACCATATATTTT	-	-	TRBV15	TRBJ1-3
CASSIGLAGGYEQYF	TGTGCCAGCAGCATCGGACTAGCGGGGGGCTACGAGCAGTACTTC	once	TRBD2	TRBV11-3	TRBJ2-7
CASSRGQGGNQPQHF	TGTGCCAGCTCACGAGGACAGGGTGGGAATCAGCCCCAGCATTTT	-	TRBD1	TRBV18	TRBJ1-5
CAWSPRQGVGYTF	TGTGCCTGGAGTCCCAGACAGGGAGTCGGCTACACCTTC	-	TRBD1	TRBV30	TRBJ1-2
CATSRDLYVLVNQPQHF	TGTGCCACCAGCAGAGATCTGTACGTTCTTGTCAATCAGCCCCAGCATTTT	-	-	TRBV15	TRBJ1-5